The clone carrying this T cell receptor beta chain has only one observation. The data were taken from a study of control samples from healthy donors and cancer patients. Sequencing used immunoSEQ multiplex PCR; TCRdb keeps in-frame clones, though not all of them. The sample includes approximately 84,000 clones, roughly nine tenths seen only once; the top ten take more than 15%. The CDR3 sequence is 15 residues long. Germline V gene data show CDR1 as SGHNT and CDR2 as YYREEE (reference sequence). V gave up 4 bases and J gave up 1 base; unmatched junction bases: 4. The specimen sequenced was blood. The chain combines TRBV5-4 with TRBJ1-1; 10 bases are shared with TRBD1. This receptor was identified in a man aged 25-45 years in good health. The CDR3 is CASSGRQGANTEAFF. The CDR3 bases are TGTGCCAGCAGCGGTCGACAGGGGGCGAACACTGAAGCTTTCTTT.